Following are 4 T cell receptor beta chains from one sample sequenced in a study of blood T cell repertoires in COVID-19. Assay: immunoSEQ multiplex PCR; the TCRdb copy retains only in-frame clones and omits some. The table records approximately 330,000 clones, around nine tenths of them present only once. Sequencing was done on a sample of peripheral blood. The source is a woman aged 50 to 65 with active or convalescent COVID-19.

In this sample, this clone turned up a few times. CDR3 sequence: CASSRPGRNTEAFF. In nucleotides, the CDR3 is TGTGCCAGCAGCCGCCCTGGCAGGAACACTGAAGCTTTCTTT. This sequence joins TRBV7-6 and TRBJ1-1; unclear D gene. The V gene's germline CDR1 is SGHVS and CDR2 FNYEAQ. The CDR3 consists of 14 residues. V shed 5 bases and J shed 1 base, with 11 bases lying between them.

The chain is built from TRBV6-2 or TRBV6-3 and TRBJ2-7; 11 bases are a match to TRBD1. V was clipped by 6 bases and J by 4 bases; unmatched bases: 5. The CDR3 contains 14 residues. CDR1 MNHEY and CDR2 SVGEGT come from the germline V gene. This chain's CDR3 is CASSRGTGGYEQYF. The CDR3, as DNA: TGTGCCAGCAGCCGCGGGACAGGGGGGTACGAGCAGTACTTC.

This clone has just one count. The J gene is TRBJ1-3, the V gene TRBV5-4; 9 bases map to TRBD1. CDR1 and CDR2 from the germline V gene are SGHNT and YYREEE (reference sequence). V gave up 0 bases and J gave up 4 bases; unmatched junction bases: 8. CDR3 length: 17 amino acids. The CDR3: CASSLGGQGPAGNTIYF. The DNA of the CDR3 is TGTGCCAGCAGCTTGGGAGGACAGGGGCCGGCAGGAAACACCATATATTTT.

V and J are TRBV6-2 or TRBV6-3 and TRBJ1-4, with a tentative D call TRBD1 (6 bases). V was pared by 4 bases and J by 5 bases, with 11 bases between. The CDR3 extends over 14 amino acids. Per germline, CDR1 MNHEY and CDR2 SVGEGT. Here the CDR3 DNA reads TGTGCCAGCAGTTTGGGACAAAGCAATGAAAAACTGTTTTTT. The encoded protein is CASSLGQSNEKLFF.